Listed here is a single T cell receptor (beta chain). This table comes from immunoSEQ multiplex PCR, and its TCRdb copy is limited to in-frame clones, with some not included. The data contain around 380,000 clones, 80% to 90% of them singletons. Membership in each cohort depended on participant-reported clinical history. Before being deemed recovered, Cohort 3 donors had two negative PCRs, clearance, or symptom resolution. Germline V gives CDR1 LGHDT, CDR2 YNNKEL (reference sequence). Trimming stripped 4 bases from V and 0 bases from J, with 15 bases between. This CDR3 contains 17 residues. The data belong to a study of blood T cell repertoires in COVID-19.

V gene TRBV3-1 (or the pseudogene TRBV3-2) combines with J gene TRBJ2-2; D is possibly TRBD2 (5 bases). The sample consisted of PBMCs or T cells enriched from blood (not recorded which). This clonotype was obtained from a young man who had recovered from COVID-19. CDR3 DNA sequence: TGTGCCAGCAGCCTTCCCGAGGGCCTTGCGAACACCGGGGAGCTGTTTTTT. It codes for CASSLPEGLANTGELFF.